This TCR beta chain derives from a study of tumor and adjacent non-tumor tissue in lung cancer. This sample's RNA came from whole unsorted tissue. The normal lung tissue was taken more than 3 cm from the tumor edge. The germline gives CDR1 MNHNS, CDR2 SASEGT. The CDR3 length is 15 residues. Study outcomes and limitations: Compared with tumor, normal lung showed significantly lower TCR diversity.

On this clonotype: Antigen unknown. At one boundary the junction diverges from the germline segment, which might be a read error.

The library came from three nested PCR rounds adapted from ARM-PCR protocols. One entry per CDR3 protein results from TCRdb running MiXCR on the multiplex PCR reads. The sample gives 90,000 to 100,000 distinct CDR3 sequences, 75% to 85% of which show up once; 30% is in the top ten. The source is a man in his sixties with small cell lung cancer. The chain uses TRBV6-1 and TRBJ2-1; D unresolved. Sequencing was performed on distant non-tumor lung tissue. The CDR3 reads CASSDTQSSYNEQLF. The CDR3 coding sequence is TGTGCCAGCAGTGACACTCAAAGCTCCTACAATGAGCAGCTCTTC.